A selection of T cell receptor beta chains follows, all from one sample in a study of vaccination effects on CD4 cells after COVID-19. Clones were sequenced by immunoSEQ multiplex PCR, and TCRdb holds only the in-frame ones, with some missing. The data show about 57,000 clones, with about four fifths seen just once and around 4% held by the top ten. Antigen specificity for these receptors is unknown. Material: CD4+ T cells from PBMCs cultured without peptide, obtained after COVID-19 vaccination. These receptors were obtained from a human donor who received a COVID-19 vaccine. The CDR3 runs from the conserved cysteine through the conserved F or W. D genes are given only for firm matches. The size entry is marked missing in some rows and otherwise reads once, few, many or a size class.

CDR3nt	CDR3aa	v_gene	j_gene	abundance	d_gene
TGTGCCATCACCCCCGGGACTAGCGGGGGGGCGGGAGAGACCCAGTACTTC	CAITPGTSGGAGETQYF	TRBV10-3	TRBJ2-5	once	TRBD2
TGTGCCAGCAGTCGACGCCTGAACACTGAAGCTTTCTTT	CASSRRLNTEAFF	TRBV6-5	TRBJ1-1	.	.
TGTGCCAGCAGTTTTGGAAGGTTCGGACACTGGAATGAAAAACTGTTTTTT	CASSFGRFGHWNEKLFF	TRBV27	TRBJ1-4	.	.
TGTGCCAGCTCAAAGGGGCAGAACACTGAAGCTTTCTTT	CASSKGQNTEAFF	TRBV5-4	TRBJ1-1	.	.
TGTGCCAGCAGTTACGGCACTGAAGCTTTCTTT	CASSYGTEAFF	TRBV6-6	TRBJ1-1	.	.
TGTGCCAGCTCACTAAAGACAAACAATCAGCCCCAGCATTTT	CASSLKTNNQPQHF	TRBV18	TRBJ1-5	few	.
TGTGCCAGCAGTTCAGGGTATGGCTACACCTTC	CASSSGYGYTF	TRBV27	TRBJ1-2	few	.
TGCGCCAGCAGCCAAGGGACGTTCGCAGACACTGAAGCTTTCTTT	CASSQGTFADTEAFF	TRBV4-1	TRBJ1-1	.	.
TGTGCCATCAGTAGGACGGGGACGGACACTGAAGCTTTCTTT	CAISRTGTDTEAFF	TRBV19	TRBJ1-1	.	.
TGTGCCAGCTCACCCGTTCAGGGAGTTGGCAATCAGCCCCAGCATTTT	CASSPVQGVGNQPQHF	TRBV18	TRBJ1-5	.	.
TGTGCCAGTACCGCGGGACAGGGGTTTGCTGAAGCTTTCTTT	CASTAGQGFAEAFF	TRBV19	TRBJ1-1	.	TRBD1
TGTGCCAGCAGTTTGCCCCAGTCAGATAGGAGGGCTGGCTACACCTTC	CASSLPQSDRRAGYTF	TRBV28	TRBJ1-2	.	.
TGTGCCAGCAGCTGGGGACAGGCGCGTGGCTACACCTTC	CASSWGQARGYTF	TRBV7-2	TRBJ1-2	.	TRBD1
TGTGCCAGCAGTTACGGACAGGGGACTGAAGCTTTCTTT	CASSYGQGTEAFF	TRBV6-5	TRBJ1-1	few	TRBD1
TGCGCCAAATTAAGCGGGGGCAACTCCTACGAGCAGTACTTC	CAKLSGGNSYEQYF	TRBV10-1	TRBJ2-7	.	TRBD2
TGTGCCATCAGTGAGGGGACTGAAGCTTTCTTT	CAISEGTEAFF	TRBV10-3	TRBJ1-1	.	.
TGTGCCAGCTCACCACGGCAGGGGGCATTCAATGAGCAGTTCTTC	CASSPRQGAFNEQFF	TRBV18	TRBJ2-1	.	TRBD1
TGTGCCACCAGCAGAGATCTCGGCAGCTCCTACGAGCAGTACTTC	CATSRDLGSSYEQYF	TRBV15	TRBJ2-7	.	.
TGTGCCAGCAGTGCGGAAAGGGCGCAAGAGACCCAGTACTTC	CASSAERAQETQYF	TRBV2	TRBJ2-5	.	.
TGTGCCAGCAGCCAAGATCTAGCGGCCTACGAGCAGTACTTC	CASSQDLAAYEQYF	TRBV4-2	TRBJ2-7	.	TRBD2
TGTGCCATCAGTGTGGGACAGGGCCTCTACGAGCAGTACTTC	CAISVGQGLYEQYF	TRBV10-3	TRBJ2-7	.	TRBD1
TGTGCCAGCAGTTTAACAGGTATCAATCAGCCCCAGCATTTT	CASSLTGINQPQHF	TRBV28	TRBJ1-5	few	.
TGTGCCAGCAGCCTGCGAATAAGACGTAGGGACTTCAATGAGCAGTTCTTC	CASSLRIRRRDFNEQFF	TRBV7-8	TRBJ2-1	.	.
TGCGCCAGCAGCCAAGAGGGGGGATCCTACAATGAGCAGTTCTTC	CASSQEGGSYNEQFF	TRBV4-1	TRBJ2-1	few	.
TGTGCCAGCAGCCCATCGGGACAGGGGAAAGAGACCCAGTACTTC	CASSPSGQGKETQYF	TRBV3-1/TRBV3-2	TRBJ2-5	.	TRBD1
TGTGCCAGCAGCCAAGATCATGCGGGGGGGCCCCATGAGCAGTTCTTC	CASSQDHAGGPHEQFF	TRBV4-2	TRBJ2-1	.	TRBD2
TGTGCCAGCAGCGAATCCGGGACTAGCGGGATAGCCCGCACAGATACGCAGTATTTT	CASSESGTSGIARTDTQYF	TRBV3-1/TRBV3-2	TRBJ2-3	.	TRBD2
TGTGCCAGCAGTTTTACAGGCGGGACCCAGTACTTC	CASSFTGGTQYF	TRBV12-3/TRBV12-4	TRBJ2-5	.	.
TGTGCCAGCAGTGTCGACAGTCAGAACACTGAAGCTTTCTTT	CASSVDSQNTEAFF	TRBV6-4	TRBJ1-1	.	.
TGTGCCACCCGACGGGATCTTAATGAAAAACTGTTTTTT	CATRRDLNEKLFF	TRBV12-3/TRBV12-4	TRBJ1-4	.	.
TGCAGTATGACAGAGCAAGAGACCCAGTACTTC	CSMTEQETQYF	TRBV20-1	TRBJ2-5	.	.
TGTGCCAGCTCACCTTCGGACAGGGGGAACAATGAGCAGTTCTTC	CASSPSDRGNNEQFF	TRBV18	TRBJ2-1	.	TRBD1
TGTGCCAGCACCCTATCGAGGGACAGGGTGAGCACTGAAGCTTTCTTT	CASTLSRDRVSTEAFF	TRBV18	TRBJ1-1	.	TRBD1
TGTGCCAGCAGTGACACTAACTATGGCTACACCTTC	CASSDTNYGYTF	TRBV25-1	TRBJ1-2	.	.
TGCAGTGCTAGTTTGTCCACCTTCTCTGGGGCCAACGTCCTGACTTTC	CSASLSTFSGANVLTF	TRBV20-1	TRBJ2-6	once	.
TGTGCCAGCAGCTTTATTCAAGAGACCCAGTACTTC	CASSFIQETQYF	TRBV5-4	TRBJ2-5	.	.
TGTGCCTGGAGTGCCCCGCCGGGGGGATACACCTTC	CAWSAPPGGYTF	TRBV30	TRBJ1-2	.	.
TGTGCCAGCAGCTTAGGCGTCATGAGCGGGGCAGAGACCCAGTACTTC	CASSLGVMSGAETQYF	TRBV7-2	TRBJ2-5	.	TRBD2
TGTGCCAGCAGTTACGGGGGGAATGAGGGGGCGCAAGGCTACACCTTC	CASSYGGNEGAQGYTF	TRBV6-5	TRBJ1-2	medium-sized	TRBD1
TGTGCCAGTAGTATAGTTGCGGGGAGATCAAGCTATGGCTACACCTTC	CASSIVAGRSSYGYTF	TRBV19	TRBJ1-2	.	.
TGTGCCAGCGGGCAACCATCCTACGAGCAGTACTTC	CASGQPSYEQYF	TRBV28	TRBJ2-7	.	.
TGTGCCAGCTCACCCCCGGGGCAACTGGCCAATGAGCAGTTCTTC	CASSPPGQLANEQFF	TRBV18	TRBJ2-1	.	.
TGTGCCAGCAGCCCGCCGCCTGGGGCCAACAATGAGCAGTTCTTC	CASSPPPGANNEQFF	TRBV5-4	TRBJ2-1	.	.
TGTGCCAGCAGCCAAGAACCCCGGGACTTTCGCTCTGGGGCCAACGTCCTGACTTTC	CASSQEPRDFRSGANVLTF	TRBV14	TRBJ2-6	.	.
TGTGCCAGCAGCGTAGGGACTGTCGGGGAGCTGTTTTTT	CASSVGTVGELFF	TRBV9	TRBJ2-2	.	.
TGTGCCACCAGTGATCCCACAGGGGGAGATGGCTACACCTTC	CATSDPTGGDGYTF	TRBV24-1	TRBJ1-2	.	TRBD1
TGTGCCAGCAGCTCTGGCCCAAAAGATACGCAGTATTTT	CASSSGPKDTQYF	TRBV11-2	TRBJ2-3	.	.
TGTGCCTCTGGACCCCCTACAGATACGCAGTATTTT	CASGPPTDTQYF	TRBV10-3	TRBJ2-3	.	.
TGTGCCAGCAGTACAGGGAGCGTTAGAAGCTATGGCTACACCTTC	CASSTGSVRSYGYTF	TRBV28	TRBJ1-2	.	.